These 24 T cell receptor beta chains share one sample of origin, sequenced in a study of naive and memory T cell subsets. For these TCRs, the target antigens are not known. Study outcomes and limitations: Naive repertoires, especially CD8, held a few larger clonotypes, possibly memory cells re-expressing CD45RA.

Two oligonucleotides, mixed equimolar, formed the beta constant-region primer covering TRBC1 and TRBC2. Ligated cDNA was amplified by four rounds of PCR with nested alpha and beta constant-region primers and SP2. TCRdb ran MiXCR on the UMI-ligation and nested PCR reads and lists one entry per CDR3 protein. The top ten clones hold 0.085% to 0.11% of a sample with about 150,000 distinct CDR3 sequences, 22% of them seen once. The sequenced material came from naive CD4+ T cells from blood. These receptors were taken from a human donor in good health.

This clonotype has only a few counts. The genes are TRBV2 and TRBJ2-1, with 8 bases fitting TRBD2. The CDR3 loop spans 14 amino acids. Trimming at V came to 8 bases and at J to 5 bases, leaving 8 bases not matched to a gene. Germline CDR1 reads SNHLY; CDR2 reads FYNNEI. Here the CDR3 reads CASRLLAVNNEQFF. For the CDR3, the DNA is TGTGCCAGCCGGCTACTAGCGGTTAACAATGAGCAGTTCTTC.

V and J are TRBV15 and TRBJ2-1; TRBD1 agrees at 8 bases. The germline CDR1 and CDR2 sequences are LNHNV and YYDKDF (reference sequence). V dropped 0 bases and J dropped 9; count of bases not matched to a gene: 7. The CDR3 loop spans 15 amino acids. DNA for the CDR3: TGTGCCACCAGCAGAGAAGGACAGGGCCGCGGTGAGCAGTTCTTC. Its protein product is CATSREGQGRGEQFF.

This clonotype was found a few times. V gene TRBV9 combines with J gene TRBJ2-6; the match to TRBD1 covers 11 bases. The CDR3 runs to 17 residues. With V trimmed by 4 bases and J by 2 bases, 5 bases remained unmatched. Germline CDR1 and CDR2: SGDLS and YYNGEE. The DNA of the CDR3 is TGTGCCAGCAGCCCCCGGACAGGGGGCGCTGGGGCCAACGTCCTGACTTTC. It codes for CASSPRTGGAGANVLTF. Drawing the rest from reference TRBV9 and TRBJ2-6, the complete variable domain is DSGVTQTPKHLITATGQRVTLRCSPRSGDLSVYWYQQSLDQGLQFLIQYYNGEERAKGNILERFSAQQFPDLHSELNLSSLELGDSALYFCASSPRTGGAGANVLTFGAGSRLTVL.

V is TRBV5-1 and J is TRBJ2-3; possibly TRBD2 for D (6 bases). Looked up from germline, CDR1 is SGHRS and CDR2 is YFSETQ. The CDR3 runs to 15 residues. Deletions cut 6 bases from V and 1 base from J, with 15 bases between. DNA of the CDR3: TGCGCCAGCAATCAGAGGGAGGTCCGCACAGATACGCAGTATTTT. Its protein product is CASNQREVRTDTQYF.

The V gene is TRBV12-3 or TRBV12-4, the J gene TRBJ2-5; 13 bases fit TRBD2. This CDR3 is 17 amino acids long. Trimming cost V 6 bases and J 4 bases; bases outside gene matches: 11. The CDR3 nucleotides are TGTGCCAGCAGCCGGACTAGCGGGAGCTGGGGGGCAGAGACCCAGTACTTC. Its protein product is CASSRTSGSWGAETQYF.

The J gene is TRBJ2-2, the V gene TRBV6-6; 10 bases map to TRBD1. This CDR3 has 15 residues. Trimming at V came to 6 bases and at J to 7 bases, leaving 8 bases not matched to a gene. Germline values: CDR1 MNHNY, CDR2 SVGAGI (reference sequence). DNA of the CDR3: TGTGCCAGCAGCGTGGGACAGGGGCTGGTCGGGGAGCTGTTTTTT. It yields the protein CASSVGQGLVGELFF.

This clonotype was seen at least ten times. The chain couples TRBV21-1 to TRBJ2-5. TRBV21-1 is annotated as a pseudogene. The CDR3 is made up of 12 amino acids. The CDR3 DNA is TGTGCCAGCAGCAAAGCGGTACAGACCCAGTACTTC. The encoded protein is CASSKAVQTQYF.

This clonotype was detected ten times or more. The chain is built from TRBV18 and TRBJ1-1; D gene ambiguous. The V and J ends lost 3 bases and 8 bases respectively, with 13 bases between them. The CDR3 covers 13 residues. Germline-derived CDR1 and CDR2 are KGHSH and LQKENI. The CDR3: CASSPSGEVEAFF. CDR3 nucleotides: TGTGCCAGCTCACCCTCCGGGGAGGTGGAAGCTTTCTTT.

The chain recombines TRBV11-1 with TRBJ1-1, with 8 bases identical to TRBD1. The junction had 5 bases not matched to a gene; V was cut back by 3 bases and J by 5 bases. CDR3 length equals 14 residues. From germline, CDR1 is SGHAT and CDR2 FQDESV (reference sequence). CDR3 nucleotide sequence: TGTGCCAGCAGCTTCGACAGGGGAGGTACTGAAGCTTTCTTT. Its protein is CASSFDRGGTEAFF.

In its sample, this clonotype was seen a few times. The chain couples TRBV7-9 to TRBJ2-5; D unresolved. V shed 5 bases and J shed 1 base, with 14 bases lying between them. Germline V gene lookup returns CDR1 SEHNR and CDR2 FQNEAQ (reference sequence). The CDR3 is 15 residues long. The CDR3 DNA reads as TGTGCCAGCAGCGACCCCCGGGCATCCCAAGAGACCCAGTACTTC. Protein sequence: CASSDPRASQETQYF.

This clonotype was counted only a few times. The chain carries TRBV7-8 and TRBJ2-7; D could derive from TRBD1 or TRBD2 (5 bases each). The V and J ends lost 5 bases and 7 bases respectively, with 24 bases between them. Germline CDR1 is SGHVS and CDR2 is FQNEAQ. The CDR3 spans 16 residues. The CDR3 sequence is CASSKGSSGPSTEQYF. The CDR3 bases are TGTGCCAGCAGCAAGGGGTCGTCGGGACCATCCACAGAGCAGTACTTC.

CDR3 residues: CASSQDGTRIPYEQYF. DNA for the CDR3: TGCGCCAGCAGCCAAGATGGGACTAGAATCCCCTACGAGCAGTACTTC. The chain recombines TRBV4-3 with TRBJ2-7, with 8 positions matching TRBD2. With 0 bases clipped from V and 2 bases from J, the junction kept 6 bases outside the gene matches. Per germline, CDR1 LGHNA and CDR2 YSLEER. This CDR3 region has 16 residues.

This chain joins TRBV6-5 and TRBJ2-7; the match to TRBD2 covers 11 bases. Germline V gene data show CDR1 as MNHEY and CDR2 as SVGAGI. This CDR3 region has 18 residues. With V trimmed by 5 bases and J by 0 bases, 12 bases remained unmatched. CDR3 nucleotides: TGTGCCAGCAGTATCTTTGGTAGCGGGAGGGCTAGCTCCTACGAGCAGTACTTC. This codes for CASSIFGSGRASSYEQYF.

J is TRBJ2-3 and V is TRBV11-3, with D possibly being TRBD1 (5 bases). V lost 3 bases to trimming and J lost 4 bases, with 11 bases between them. Germline V gene data show CDR1 as SGHNT and CDR2 as YENEEA. The CDR3 has 14 amino acids. CDR3 region: CASSFGQGSDTQYF. CDR3 sequence (DNA): TGTGCCAGCAGCTTCGGGCAGGGCTCAGATACGCAGTATTTT.

This clonotype was observed a handful of times. The J gene is TRBJ2-1, the V gene TRBV27; 8 nucleotides align to TRBD1. This CDR3 has 11 amino acids. With V trimmed by 6 bases and J by 16 bases, 8 bases remained unmatched. The V gene's germline CDR1 is MNHEY and CDR2 SMNVEV (reference sequence). CDR3 loop: CASSQGAERFF. Written as DNA, the CDR3 is TGTGCCAGCAGCCAGGGGGCGGAACGATTCTTC.

The CDR3 DNA follows: TGTGCCAGCAGGGGACAGGGGGGCAATCAGCCCCAGCATTTT. It encodes CASRGQGGNQPQHF. The J gene is TRBJ1-5, the V gene TRBV6-6; 11 nucleotides line up with TRBD1. This CDR3 spans 14 amino acids. J lost 2 bases, V lost 6 bases, and 0 bases had no gene match. Germline-derived CDR1 and CDR2 are MNHNY and SVGAGI (reference sequence).

This clonotype was detected only a few times. This chain links TRBV6-5 with TRBJ2-1; D unclear. Per germline, CDR1 MNHEY and CDR2 SVGAGI. V was trimmed by 2 bases and J by 9 bases, leaving 5 bases between them. CDR3 size: 11 residues. The CDR3, as DNA: TGTGCCAGCAGTTACATCAGTGAGCAGTTCTTC. The encoded protein is CASSYISEQFF.

About this clonotype itself: A much more abundant neighbour one base away suggests this may be a read error. The V call is TRBV29-1, the J call TRBJ2-3; D is unclear. The DNA end favors TRBJ1-5, so the J call may be wrong. Germline CDR1 and CDR2: SQVTM and ANQGSEA. The length of the CDR3 is 14 residues. The CDR3 DNA follows: TGCAGCGTTAAACTAGCGGGCTTCACAGAAACGCAGCATTTT. Encoded protein: CSVKLAGFTETQHF.

The sample holds a few counts of this clonotype. The V gene is TRBV7-2, the J gene TRBJ1-1, with 8 nucleotides matching TRBD1. This CDR3 is built from 15 residues. Losses at the gene ends were 2 bases for V and 5 bases for J; bases not matched to a gene: 7. Germline V gene data show CDR1 as SGHTA and CDR2 as FQGNSA. DNA of the CDR3: TGTGCCAGCAGCTTACTAGCCAGACAGGGGACTGAAGCTTTCTTT. Translating it yields CASSLLARQGTEAFF.

The chain has TRBV7-2 and TRBJ2-2; D remains unclear. CDR1 is SGHTA and CDR2 is FQGNSA in the germline V gene. Trimming removed 1 base from V and 5 bases from J, with 17 bases in between. The CDR3 is 17 residues long. The CDR3 loop is CASSLVFANSGTGELFF. DNA for the CDR3: TGTGCCAGCAGCTTAGTCTTCGCCAACAGTGGGACCGGGGAGCTGTTTTTT.

In its sample, this clonotype was seen once. This sequence joins TRBV30 and TRBJ2-1, with TRBD2 matching 9 bases. Looked up from germline, CDR1 is GTSNPN and CDR2 is SVGIG (reference sequence). This CDR3 has 17 amino acids. The J segment lost 4 bases and the V segment lost 1 base, leaving 11 bases of the junction unmatched. CDR3 in amino acids: CAWSGVAGVPRYNEQFF. The CDR3 DNA reads TGTGCCTGGAGTGGAGTAGCGGGAGTTCCGAGGTACAATGAGCAGTTCTTC.

The rearrangement joins TRBV7-3 to TRBJ2-1; 8 bases match TRBD1. The V gene's germline CDR1 is SGHTA and CDR2 FQGTGA. The CDR3 runs 14 residues. Germline trimming cut 4 bases from V and 5 bases from J; bases unmatched to any gene: 4. The CDR3 reads CASSSRTGNNEQFF. Written as DNA, the CDR3 is TGTGCCAGCAGCTCCAGGACAGGGAACAATGAGCAGTTCTTC.

This clonotype was observed many times. The chain couples TRBV9 to TRBJ2-1; 8 nucleotides align to TRBD2. Germline CDR1 reads SGDLS; CDR2 reads YYNGEE. V was pared by 4 bases and J by 0 bases, with 12 bases of the junction left unmatched. The CDR3 loop spans 18 amino acids. DNA of the CDR3: TGTGCCAGCAGCCTAGAGATGGGGCTAGCGGGCTCCTACAATGAGCAGTTCTTC. Its protein product is CASSLEMGLAGSYNEQFF.

This clonotype has more than one count but fewer than ten. The rearrangement uses TRBV11-2 and TRBJ2-7; D not resolved. From germline, CDR1 is SGHAT and CDR2 FQNNGV. CDR3 length: 12 amino acids. Deletions cut 4 bases from V and 8 bases from J, with 12 bases between. Written as DNA, the CDR3 is TGTGCCAGCAGCTCCACGAGATACCAGCAGTACTTC. Its translation: CASSSTRYQQYF.